Below, one T cell receptor beta chain is given with its context. This sample was included in a study of CD8 T cells in Susac syndrome. J gave up 6 bases and V 3 bases, and 9 bases lay outside the gene matches. The V gene's germline CDR1 is KGHSH and CDR2 LQKENI. This CDR3 has 15 amino acids. A quantity of roughly 0.5 to 1 ug RNA underwent reverse transcription using random hexamers. Multiplex PCR with immunoSEQ amplified the TCR beta CDR3 across 54 Vbeta and 13 Jbeta. TCRdb ran MiXCR on the immunoSEQ multiplex PCR reads and lists one entry per CDR3 protein. The sample includes about 200,000 distinct CDR3 sequences, around 96% of them seen just once. TCR beta sequences were obtained from blood CD8+ and CD4+ T cells. Relapsing-remitting disease, either stable or active, was present in the multiple sclerosis controls, who were treatment-naive patients. TEMRA cells were FACS-enriched, with CD8+ and CD4+ T cells isolated negatively.

The chain has TRBV18 and TRBJ1-2, with TRBD1 matching 8 bases. The sample consisted of CD4+ T cells from PBMCs. The TCR was taken from a human donor with multiple sclerosis. CDR3 DNA sequence: TGTGCCAGCTCACCTTCCGGGACAGGAGGCGATGGCTACACCTTC. Translation gives CASSPSGTGGDGYTF.